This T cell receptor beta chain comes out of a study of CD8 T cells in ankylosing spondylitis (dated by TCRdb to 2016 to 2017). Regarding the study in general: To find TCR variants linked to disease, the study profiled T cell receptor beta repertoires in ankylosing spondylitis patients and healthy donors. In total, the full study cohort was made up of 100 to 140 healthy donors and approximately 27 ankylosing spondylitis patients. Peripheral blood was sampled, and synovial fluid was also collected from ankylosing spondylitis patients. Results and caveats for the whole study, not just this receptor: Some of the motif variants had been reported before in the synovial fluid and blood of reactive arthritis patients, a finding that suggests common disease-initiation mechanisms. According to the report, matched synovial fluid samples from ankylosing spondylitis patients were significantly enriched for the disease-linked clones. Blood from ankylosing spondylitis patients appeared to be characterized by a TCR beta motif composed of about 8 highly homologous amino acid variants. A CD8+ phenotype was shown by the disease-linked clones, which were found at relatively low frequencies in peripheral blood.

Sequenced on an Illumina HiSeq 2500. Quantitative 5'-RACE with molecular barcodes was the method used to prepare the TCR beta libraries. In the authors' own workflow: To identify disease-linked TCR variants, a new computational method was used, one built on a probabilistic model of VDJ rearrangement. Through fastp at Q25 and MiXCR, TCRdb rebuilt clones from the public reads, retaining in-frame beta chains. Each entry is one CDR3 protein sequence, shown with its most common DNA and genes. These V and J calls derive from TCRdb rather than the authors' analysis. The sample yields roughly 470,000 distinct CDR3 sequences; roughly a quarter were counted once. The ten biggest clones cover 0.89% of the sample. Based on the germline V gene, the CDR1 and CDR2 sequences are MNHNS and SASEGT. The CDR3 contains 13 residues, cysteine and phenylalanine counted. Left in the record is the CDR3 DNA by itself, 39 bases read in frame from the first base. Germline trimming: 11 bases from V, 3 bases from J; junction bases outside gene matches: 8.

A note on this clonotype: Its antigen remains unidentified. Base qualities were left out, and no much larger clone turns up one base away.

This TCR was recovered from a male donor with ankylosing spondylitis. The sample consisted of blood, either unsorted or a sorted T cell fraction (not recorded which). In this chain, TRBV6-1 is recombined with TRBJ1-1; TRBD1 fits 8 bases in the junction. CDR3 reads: CALSSTGDTEAFF. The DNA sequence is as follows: TGTGCCTTATCTTCGACAGGGGACACTGAAGCTTTCTTT.